Detailed here is one TCR beta chain. Enrolled through a virtual design, the participants were between 18 and 89 years of age and came from some 26 US areas. The sample originates from a study of blood T cell repertoires in COVID-19. Across the whole study: Acute and convalescent COVID-19 specimens originated in the United States, Italy and Spain. Sources were T cells, B-cell-depleted T cells, or PBMCs; the material itself was cDNA or gDNA.

Germline loops: CDR1 MDHEN, CDR2 SYDVKM. The CDR3 extends over 13 amino acids. The V and J ends lost 7 bases and 7 bases respectively, with 13 bases between them. The repertoire was sequenced with immunoSEQ multiplex PCR; TCRdb's copy has only in-frame clones and lacks some. The sample yields about 350,000 clones, about nine tenths seen once. The receptor's source is a woman aged 25-40 years who had been exposed to COVID-19. The chain is built from TRBV28 and TRBJ1-4, with D tentatively TRBD1 (6 bases). Sequencing was carried out using PBMCs or T cells enriched from blood (not recorded which). The DNA for the CDR3 is TGTGCCAGCATGGGGGGGGCGAGTGAAAAACTGTTTTTT. It specifies CASMGGASEKLFF. Combining the CDR3 with reference TRBV28 and TRBJ1-4 gives the whole variable domain DVKVTQSSRYLVKRTGEKVFLECVQDMDHENMFWYRQDPGLGLRLIYFSYDVKMKEKGDIPEGYSVSREKKERFSLILESASTNQTSMYLCASMGGASEKLFFGSGTQLSVL.